This TCR beta chain was captured in a study of T cell changes during pregnancy in multiple sclerosis. V was pared by 0 bases and J by 1 base, with 3 bases of the junction left unmatched. Germline V gives CDR1 SGHNT, CDR2 YYREEE (reference sequence). The CDR3 is made up of 15 amino acids. TCRdb's copy holds only in-frame clones and misses some; the assay was immunoSEQ multiplex PCR. The top ten hold about 0.53% of the sample, which has around 40,000 clones, approximately 90% seen once. This receptor was obtained from a female donor with multiple sclerosis, enrolled in a pregnancy study. Source: CD4+ T cells from peripheral blood mononuclear cells, taken before pregnancy. The V gene is TRBV5-4, the J gene TRBJ2-7; 8 nucleotides line up with TRBD2. The CDR3 sequence is CASSLAGGPSYEQYF. The DNA of the CDR3 is TGTGCCAGCAGCTTGGCGGGGGGGCCTTCCTACGAGCAGTACTTC.